This TCR beta chain appears in the sequencing data of a study of cytomegalovirus exposure and HLA in healthy donors. Study results and caveats: 87-base-pair reads could not separate some V segments, including TRBV6-2 and TRBV6-3.

This PCR relied on a set of 60 Vbeta primers and 13 Jbeta primers. Produced via immunoSEQ multiplex PCR; TCRdb's table is partial and in-frame only. The data show about 130,000 clones, over 60% seen once. V gave up 5 bases and J gave up 4 bases, with 21 bases separating them. Germline V gene sequence: CDR1 MNHEY, CDR2 SMNVEV (reference sequence). This CDR3 region has 17 residues. As regards this clone: Its antigen remains unknown.

Source material: PBMCs. The rearrangement uses TRBV27 and TRBJ2-1, with D possibly being TRBD1 (6 bases). This TCR derives from a male donor in good health and CMV-seropositive. This CDR3 is CASSPEYPGTLYNEQFF. CDR3 in DNA: TGTGCCAGCAGTCCGGAGTACCCGGGGACACTTTACAATGAGCAGTTCTTC.